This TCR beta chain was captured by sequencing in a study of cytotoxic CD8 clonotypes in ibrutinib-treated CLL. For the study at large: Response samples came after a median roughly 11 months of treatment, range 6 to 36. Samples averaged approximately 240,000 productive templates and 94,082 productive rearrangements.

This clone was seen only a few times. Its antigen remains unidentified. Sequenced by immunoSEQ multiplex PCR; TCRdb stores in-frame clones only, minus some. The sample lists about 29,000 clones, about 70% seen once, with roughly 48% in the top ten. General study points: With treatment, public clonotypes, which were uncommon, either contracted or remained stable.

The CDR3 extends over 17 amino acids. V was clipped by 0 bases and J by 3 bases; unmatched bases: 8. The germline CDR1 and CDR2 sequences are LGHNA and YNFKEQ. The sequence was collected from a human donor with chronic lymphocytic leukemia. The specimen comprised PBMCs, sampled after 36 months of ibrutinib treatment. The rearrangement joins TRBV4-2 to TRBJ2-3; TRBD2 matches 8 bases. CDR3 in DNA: TGTGCCAGCAGCCAAGATTCGTCGGGGGGGCAAACAGATACGCAGTATTTT. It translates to CASSQDSSGGQTDTQYF.